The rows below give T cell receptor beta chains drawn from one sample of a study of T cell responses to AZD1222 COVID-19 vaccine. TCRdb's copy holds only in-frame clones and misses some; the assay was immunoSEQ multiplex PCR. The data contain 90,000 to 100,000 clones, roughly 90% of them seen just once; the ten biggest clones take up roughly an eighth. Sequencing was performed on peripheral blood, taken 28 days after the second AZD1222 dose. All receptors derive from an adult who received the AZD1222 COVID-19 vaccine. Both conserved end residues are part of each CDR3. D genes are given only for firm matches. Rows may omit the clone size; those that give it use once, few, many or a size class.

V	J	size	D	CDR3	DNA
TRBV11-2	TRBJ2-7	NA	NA	CASSLGPGRHEQYF	TGTGCCAGCAGCTTGGGTCCGGGGAGGCACGAGCAGTACTTC
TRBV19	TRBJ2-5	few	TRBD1	CASSNGTVQQETQYF	TGTGCCAGTAGTAACGGGACAGTCCAGCAAGAGACCCAGTACTTC
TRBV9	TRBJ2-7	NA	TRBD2	CASSEGIAGASAEQYF	TGTGCCAGCAGCGAGGGGATAGCGGGAGCGTCAGCCGAGCAGTACTTC
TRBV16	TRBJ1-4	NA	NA	CASSQSYATNEKLFF	TGTGCCAGCAGCCAAAGCTACGCAACTAATGAAAAACTGTTTTTT
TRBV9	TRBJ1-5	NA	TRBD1	CASSAGQEEQPQHF	TGTGCCAGCAGCGCCGGACAGGAAGAACAGCCCCAGCATTTT
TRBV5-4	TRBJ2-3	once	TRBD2	CASSPPGLAADTQYF	TGTGCCAGCAGCCCTCCGGGACTAGCAGCAGATACGCAGTATTTT
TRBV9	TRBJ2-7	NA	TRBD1	CASSAGQGVSYEQYF	TGTGCCAGCAGCGCAGGACAGGGGGTCTCCTACGAGCAGTACTTC
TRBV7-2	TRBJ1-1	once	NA	CASSLTNVAMNTEAFF	TGTGCCAGCAGCTTAACTAACGTAGCTATGAACACTGAAGCTTTCTTT
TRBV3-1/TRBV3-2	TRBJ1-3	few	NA	CASSDLKSGNTIYF	TGTGCCAGCAGCGACCTAAAGTCTGGAAACACCATATATTTT
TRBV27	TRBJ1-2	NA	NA	CASSLSVQASHYGYTF	TGTGCCAGCAGTTTATCGGTACAGGCTTCCCACTATGGCTACACCTTC
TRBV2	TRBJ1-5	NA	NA	CASSAQGRGNQPQHF	TGTGCCAGCAGTGCACAGGGTAGGGGCAATCAGCCCCAGCATTTT
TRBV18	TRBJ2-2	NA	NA	CASSPWTEGNTGELFF	TGTGCCAGCTCACCGTGGACAGAGGGGAACACCGGGGAGCTGTTTTTT
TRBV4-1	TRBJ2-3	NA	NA	CASSPEEGITDTQYF	TGCGCCAGCAGCCCAGAGGAGGGGATCACAGATACGCAGTATTTT
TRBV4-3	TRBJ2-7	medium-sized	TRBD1	CASSQDRDRAGEQYF	TGCGCCAGCAGCCAAGACCGGGACAGGGCAGGCGAGCAGTACTTC
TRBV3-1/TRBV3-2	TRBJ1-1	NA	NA	CASSPRMNTEAFF	TGTGCCAGCAGCCCGCGTATGAACACTGAAGCTTTCTTT
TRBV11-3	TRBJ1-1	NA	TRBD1	CASREPGTGGEAFF	TGTGCCAGCAGAGAACCCGGGACAGGGGGCGAAGCTTTCTTT
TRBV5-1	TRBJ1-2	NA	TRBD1	CASSQDRDYGYTF	TGCGCCAGCAGCCAGGACAGGGACTATGGCTACACCTTC
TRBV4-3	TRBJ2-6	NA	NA	CASSQVAGTGANVLTF	TGCGCCAGCAGCCAAGTGGCGGGGACTGGGGCCAACGTCCTGACTTTC
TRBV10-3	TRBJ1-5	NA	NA	CAISTDRTNQPQHF	TGTGCCATCAGTACAGACAGAACAAATCAGCCCCAGCATTTT
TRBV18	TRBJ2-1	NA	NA	CASSPLQGPNNEQFF	TGTGCCAGCTCACCACTCCAGGGACCAAACAATGAGCAGTTCTTC
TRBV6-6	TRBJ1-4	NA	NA	CASRSVDGDNEKLFF	TGTGCCAGCAGGTCGGTGGACGGAGATAATGAAAAACTGTTTTTT
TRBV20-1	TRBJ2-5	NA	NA	CSARAEETQYF	TGCAGTGCTAGAGCTGAAGAGACCCAGTACTTC
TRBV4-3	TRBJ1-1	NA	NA	CASSQVMRSEAFF	TGCGCCAGCAGCCAAGTGATGCGCAGTGAAGCTTTCTTT
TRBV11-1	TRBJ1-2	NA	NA	CASSFPRGAGYTF	TGTGCCAGCAGCTTCCCCAGGGGTGCGGGCTACACCTTC
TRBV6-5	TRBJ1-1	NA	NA	CASSSPVRNTEAFF	TGTGCCAGCAGTTCCCCCGTGAGGAACACTGAAGCTTTCTTT
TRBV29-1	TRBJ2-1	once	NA	CSVVSPKGLNEQFF	TGCAGCGTTGTCAGTCCTAAGGGGCTCAATGAGCAGTTCTTC
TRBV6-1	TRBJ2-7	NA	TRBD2	CASSEGAGLIYEQYF	TGTGCCAGCAGTGAAGGAGCGGGGCTTATCTACGAGCAGTACTTC
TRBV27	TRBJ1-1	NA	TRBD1	CASSFLRGQGETEAFF	TGTGCCAGCAGTTTCCTCCGGGGACAGGGTGAAACTGAAGCTTTCTTT
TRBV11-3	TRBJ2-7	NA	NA	CASSRSFPSYEQYF	TGTGCCAGCAGCCGCTCCTTCCCCTCCTACGAGCAGTACTTC
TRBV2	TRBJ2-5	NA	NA	CASSVRETQYF	TGTGCCAGCAGTGTACGAGAGACCCAGTACTTC
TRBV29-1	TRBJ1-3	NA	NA	CSVDSPGNTIYF	TGCAGCGTTGACTCCCCTGGAAACACCATATATTTT
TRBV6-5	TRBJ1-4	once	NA	CASGIRSNEKLFF	TGTGCCAGCGGTATACGGTCTAATGAAAAACTGTTTTTT
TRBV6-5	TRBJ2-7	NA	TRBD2	CASSYSGTSTLYEQYF	TGTGCCAGCAGTTACTCCGGGACTAGCACACTCTACGAGCAGTACTTC
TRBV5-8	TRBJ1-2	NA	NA	CASIFKGRGYGYTF	TGTGCCAGCATCTTCAAGGGCAGGGGCTATGGCTACACCTTC
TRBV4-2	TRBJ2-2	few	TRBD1	CASSQDSQGAPGELFF	TGTGCCAGCAGCCAAGATAGCCAGGGGGCTCCCGGGGAGCTGTTTTTT
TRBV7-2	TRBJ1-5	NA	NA	CASSLAPGWGQPQHF	TGTGCCAGCAGCTTAGCGCCCGGGTGGGGACAGCCCCAGCATTTT
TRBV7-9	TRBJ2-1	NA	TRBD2	CASSSGLAGGHEQFF	TGTGCCAGCAGCTCCGGACTAGCGGGGGGTCATGAGCAGTTCTTC
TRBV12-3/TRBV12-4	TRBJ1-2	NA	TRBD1	CASSPRDSYGYTF	TGTGCCAGCAGCCCTCGGGACAGCTATGGCTACACCTTC
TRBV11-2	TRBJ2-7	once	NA	CASSVDRTEQYF	TGTGCCAGCAGCGTAGACAGGACCGAGCAGTACTTC
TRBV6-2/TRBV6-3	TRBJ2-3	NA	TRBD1	CASSSPGRGRSDTQYF	TGTGCCAGCAGTTCCCCCGGCAGGGGGCGCTCAGATACGCAGTATTTT
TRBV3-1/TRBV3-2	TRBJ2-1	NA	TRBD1	CASSQGTGGFNEQFF	TGTGCCAGCAGCCAAGGGACAGGGGGCTTCAATGAGCAGTTCTTC
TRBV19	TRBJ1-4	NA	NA	CASNRGGGEKLFF	TGTGCCAGTAATCGCGGGGGCGGGGAAAAACTGTTTTTT
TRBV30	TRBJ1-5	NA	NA	CAWSGTARNQPQHF	TGTGCCTGGAGTGGGACAGCCCGAAATCAGCCCCAGCATTTT
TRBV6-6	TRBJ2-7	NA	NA	CASSYLASEQYF	TGTGCCAGCAGTTACCTGGCTAGCGAGCAGTACTTC
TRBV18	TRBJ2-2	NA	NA	CASSPPAAGIGELFF	TGTGCCAGCTCACCGCCGGCTGCAGGGATCGGGGAGCTGTTTTTT
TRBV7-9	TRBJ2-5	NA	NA	CASSLDRAGETQYF	TGTGCCAGCAGCTTAGATCGGGCGGGAGAGACCCAGTACTTC
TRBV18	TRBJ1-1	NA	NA	CASSPRGDTEAFF	TGTGCCAGCTCACCACGAGGGGACACTGAAGCTTTCTTT
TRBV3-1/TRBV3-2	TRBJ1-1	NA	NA	CASTPSGVGEAFF	TGTGCCAGCACCCCAAGCGGGGTAGGTGAAGCTTTCTTT
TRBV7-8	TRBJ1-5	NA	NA	CASSLEVSRGHQPQHF	TGTGCCAGCAGCTTAGAGGTTTCCAGGGGCCATCAGCCCCAGCATTTT
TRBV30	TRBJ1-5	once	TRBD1	CAWGGQGNQPQHF	TGTGCCTGGGGTGGACAGGGCAATCAGCCCCAGCATTTT
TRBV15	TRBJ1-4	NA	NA	CATSRDRQVNEKLFF	TGTGCCACCAGCAGAGATCGGCAGGTTAATGAAAAACTGTTTTTT
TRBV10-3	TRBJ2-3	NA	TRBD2	CAISERTSGGTDTQYF	TGTGCCATCAGTGAGAGGACTAGCGGGGGGACAGATACGCAGTATTTT
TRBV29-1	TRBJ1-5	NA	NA	CSVTVNSNQPQHF	TGCAGCGTGACAGTAAATAGCAATCAGCCCCAGCATTTT